Presented here are 11 T cell receptor beta chains from one specimen sequenced in a study of T-cell reconstitution after alpha-beta-depleted transplantation in children (dated by TCRdb to about 2016). The sample's treatment or condition label is to be understood as: allogeneic hematopoietic cell transplantation with graft depleted of TCRalphabeta T cells and CD19 B cells. The library relied on PCR. The data were produced on an Illumina HiSeq 2500. Molecular barcoding was employed in the preparation of TCR libraries, with unique molecular identifiers being used to normalize TCRbeta repertoire quantification. The public reads were quality trimmed at Q25 with fastp and then assembled into clones with MiXCR by TCRdb, keeping productive beta chains. Rows matching on CDR3 protein sequence are summarized as one entry with the most common DNA and genes. The sample table holds more than 200,000 distinct CDR3 sequences, of which roughly 26% were seen once. The ten top clones hold around 2.5% of the sample.

The source material was PBMCs, sampled before TCRalphabeta/CD19-depleted stem cell transplant. Receptors were obtained from a girl aged 2 to 9 with Fanconi anemia, due to receive a stem cell transplant.

The gene calls are TRBV27 and TRBJ2-5; 12 bases align to TRBD2. Germline V gene data show CDR1 as MNHEY and CDR2 as SMNVEV (reference sequence). The CDR3 runs 14 residues. The ends lost 4 bases at V and 14 bases at J; junction bases unmatched: 11. CDR3 DNA: TGTGCCAGCAGTTCCGGGACTAGCGGGCGAGGGAGATACTTC. Residues: CASSSGTSGRGRYF.

This clonotype was observed at least ten times. V is TRBV6-5 and J is TRBJ2-7; D call uncertain. Deletions cut 0 bases from V and 1 base from J, with 10 bases between. CDR3 length: 15 amino acids. The germline V gene encodes CDR1 MNHEY and CDR2 SVGAGI. CDR3 nucleotide sequence: TGTGCCAGCAGTTACTCGGCGGATTCGTCCTACGAGCAGTACTTC. Its protein is CASSYSADSSYEQYF.

There are a few counts of this clonotype. The chain recombines TRBV20-1 with TRBJ2-2, with D possibly being TRBD1 (5 bases). Germline CDR1 and CDR2: DFQATT and SNEGSKA (reference sequence). The CDR3 has 14 amino acids. V was clipped by 3 bases and J by 1 base, with 9 bases between them. The CDR3 DNA is TGCAGTGCTAGTTCCAGGGTGAACACCGGGGAGCTGTTTTTT. It specifies CSASSRVNTGELFF.

This clonotype was detected ten times or more. This chain uses TRBV5-1 with TRBJ2-3; D uncertain. CDR3 size: 15 residues. Trimming took 0 bases from V and 2 from J, leaving 10 bases between them. The V gene's germline CDR1 is SGHRS and CDR2 YFSETQ. CDR3: CASSLGVWATDTQYF. The CDR3 nucleotides read TGCGCCAGCAGCTTGGGGGTTTGGGCCACAGATACGCAGTATTTT.

The rearrangement uses TRBV29-1 and TRBJ1-1, with D unresolved. There are 13 residues in the CDR3. Germline CDR1 reads SQVTM; CDR2 reads ANQGSEA. The DNA of the CDR3 is TGCACCTTTGGCCGTCCGGGTGACACTGAAGCTTTCTTT. As protein: CTFGRPGDTEAFF. Full variable domain (outside the CDR3, taken from reference TRBV29-1 and TRBJ1-1): SAVISQKPSRDICQRGTSLTIQCQVDSQVTMMFWYRQQPGQSLTLIATANQGSEATYESGFVIDKFPISRPNLTFSTLTVSNMSPEDSSIYLCTFGRPGDTEAFFGQGTRLTVV.

This clonotype appeared a few times. The chain has TRBV12-3 or TRBV12-4 and TRBJ1-3, with D possibly being TRBD1 (6 bases). The CDR3 has 18 amino acids. V dropped 4 bases and J dropped 0 bases, with 19 bases sitting between them. This CDR3 is CASSSRLGASSSGNTIYF. In DNA, the CDR3 is TGTGCCAGCAGTTCTCGACTGGGGGCTTCGAGCTCTGGAAACACCATATATTTT.

This clonotype showed up many times. The chain combines TRBV12-3 or TRBV12-4 with TRBJ2-7; a possible D gene is TRBD2 (6 bases). Between the trimmed V and J ends, which lost 1 base and 6 bases, there was a span of 10 bases. CDR3 length: 13 residues. The CDR3 sequence is CASSLGRVLEQYF. The CDR3 bases are TGTGCCAGCAGTTTAGGGAGGGTCCTCGAGCAGTACTTC.

The chain uses TRBV20-1 and TRBJ2-1; 14 bases match TRBD2. The CDR3 length is 15 residues. V was pared by 6 bases and J by 4 bases, with 5 bases of the junction left unmatched. The germline V gene encodes CDR1 DFQATT and CDR2 SNEGSKA (reference sequence). The CDR3, as DNA: TGCAGTGCGGCGGGACTAGCGGGAGTGTACAATGAGCAGTTCTTC. Translating it yields CSAAGLAGVYNEQFF.

The chain combines TRBV20-1 with TRBJ2-7, with a tentative D call TRBD1 (7 bases). CDR3 length equals 14 residues. Looked up from germline, CDR1 is DFQATT and CDR2 is SNEGSKA (reference sequence). The V end was cut by 0 bases, the J end by 2 bases, with 11 bases between. CDR3 sequence: CSAREPGGTYEQYF. The CDR3 bases are TGCAGTGCTAGAGAGCCAGGGGGGACCTACGAGCAGTACTTC.

Ten or more counts support this clonotype. The junction does not match germline at one end; this may be a read error. V is TRBV29-1 and J is TRBJ1-2; 10 bases map to TRBD1. Germline lookup yields CDR1 SQVTM and CDR2 ANQGSEA. This CDR3 has 14 residues. The CDR3, as DNA: TGCAGCGTCGAAGACAGGGGGCGCAACTATGGCTACACCTTC. Residues: CSVEDRGRNYGYTF. The full variable domain, in which reference TRBV29-1 and TRBJ1-2 provide the parts outside the CDR3, is SAVISQKPSRDICQRGTSLTIQCQVDSQVTMMFWYRQQPGQSLTLIATANQGSEATYESGFVIDKFPISRPNLTFSTLTVSNMSPEDSSIYLCSVEDRGRNYGYTFGSGTRLTVV.

This clonotype came up many times. J is TRBJ1-1 and V is TRBV12-3 or TRBV12-4; D is unclear. CDR3 length: 13 residues. Trimming pared 3 bases from V and 4 bases from J, leaving 9 bases between. CDR3: CASSFGRSTEAFF. The CDR3 region has the DNA TGTGCCAGCAGTTTCGGCAGGTCCACTGAAGCTTTCTTT.